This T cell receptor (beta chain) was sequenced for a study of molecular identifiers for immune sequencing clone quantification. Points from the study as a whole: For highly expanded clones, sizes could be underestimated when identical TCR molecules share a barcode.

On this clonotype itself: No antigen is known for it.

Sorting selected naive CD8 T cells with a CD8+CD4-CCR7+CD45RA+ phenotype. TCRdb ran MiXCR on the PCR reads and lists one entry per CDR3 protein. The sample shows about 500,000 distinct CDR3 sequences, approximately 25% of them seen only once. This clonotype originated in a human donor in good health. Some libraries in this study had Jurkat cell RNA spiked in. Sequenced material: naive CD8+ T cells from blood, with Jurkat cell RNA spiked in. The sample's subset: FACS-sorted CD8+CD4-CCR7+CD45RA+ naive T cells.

The CDR3 DNA sequence: TGCGCCAGCAGCTTGGCGTATGGCAGCAACTATGGCTACACCTTC. Translating it yields CASSLAYGSNYGYTF. The chain couples TRBV5-1 to TRBJ1-2; no clear D gene. This CDR3 region has 15 residues. V lost 0 bases and J lost 2, with 11 bases in between. From germline, CDR1 is SGHRS and CDR2 YFSETQ. Full variable domain (missing parts from reference TRBV5-1 and TRBJ1-2): KAGVTQTPRYLIKTRGQQVTLSCSPISGHRSVSWYQQTPGQGLQFLFEYFSETQRNKGNFPGRFSGRQFSNSRSEMNVSTLELGDSALYLCASSLAYGSNYGYTFGSGTRLTVV.